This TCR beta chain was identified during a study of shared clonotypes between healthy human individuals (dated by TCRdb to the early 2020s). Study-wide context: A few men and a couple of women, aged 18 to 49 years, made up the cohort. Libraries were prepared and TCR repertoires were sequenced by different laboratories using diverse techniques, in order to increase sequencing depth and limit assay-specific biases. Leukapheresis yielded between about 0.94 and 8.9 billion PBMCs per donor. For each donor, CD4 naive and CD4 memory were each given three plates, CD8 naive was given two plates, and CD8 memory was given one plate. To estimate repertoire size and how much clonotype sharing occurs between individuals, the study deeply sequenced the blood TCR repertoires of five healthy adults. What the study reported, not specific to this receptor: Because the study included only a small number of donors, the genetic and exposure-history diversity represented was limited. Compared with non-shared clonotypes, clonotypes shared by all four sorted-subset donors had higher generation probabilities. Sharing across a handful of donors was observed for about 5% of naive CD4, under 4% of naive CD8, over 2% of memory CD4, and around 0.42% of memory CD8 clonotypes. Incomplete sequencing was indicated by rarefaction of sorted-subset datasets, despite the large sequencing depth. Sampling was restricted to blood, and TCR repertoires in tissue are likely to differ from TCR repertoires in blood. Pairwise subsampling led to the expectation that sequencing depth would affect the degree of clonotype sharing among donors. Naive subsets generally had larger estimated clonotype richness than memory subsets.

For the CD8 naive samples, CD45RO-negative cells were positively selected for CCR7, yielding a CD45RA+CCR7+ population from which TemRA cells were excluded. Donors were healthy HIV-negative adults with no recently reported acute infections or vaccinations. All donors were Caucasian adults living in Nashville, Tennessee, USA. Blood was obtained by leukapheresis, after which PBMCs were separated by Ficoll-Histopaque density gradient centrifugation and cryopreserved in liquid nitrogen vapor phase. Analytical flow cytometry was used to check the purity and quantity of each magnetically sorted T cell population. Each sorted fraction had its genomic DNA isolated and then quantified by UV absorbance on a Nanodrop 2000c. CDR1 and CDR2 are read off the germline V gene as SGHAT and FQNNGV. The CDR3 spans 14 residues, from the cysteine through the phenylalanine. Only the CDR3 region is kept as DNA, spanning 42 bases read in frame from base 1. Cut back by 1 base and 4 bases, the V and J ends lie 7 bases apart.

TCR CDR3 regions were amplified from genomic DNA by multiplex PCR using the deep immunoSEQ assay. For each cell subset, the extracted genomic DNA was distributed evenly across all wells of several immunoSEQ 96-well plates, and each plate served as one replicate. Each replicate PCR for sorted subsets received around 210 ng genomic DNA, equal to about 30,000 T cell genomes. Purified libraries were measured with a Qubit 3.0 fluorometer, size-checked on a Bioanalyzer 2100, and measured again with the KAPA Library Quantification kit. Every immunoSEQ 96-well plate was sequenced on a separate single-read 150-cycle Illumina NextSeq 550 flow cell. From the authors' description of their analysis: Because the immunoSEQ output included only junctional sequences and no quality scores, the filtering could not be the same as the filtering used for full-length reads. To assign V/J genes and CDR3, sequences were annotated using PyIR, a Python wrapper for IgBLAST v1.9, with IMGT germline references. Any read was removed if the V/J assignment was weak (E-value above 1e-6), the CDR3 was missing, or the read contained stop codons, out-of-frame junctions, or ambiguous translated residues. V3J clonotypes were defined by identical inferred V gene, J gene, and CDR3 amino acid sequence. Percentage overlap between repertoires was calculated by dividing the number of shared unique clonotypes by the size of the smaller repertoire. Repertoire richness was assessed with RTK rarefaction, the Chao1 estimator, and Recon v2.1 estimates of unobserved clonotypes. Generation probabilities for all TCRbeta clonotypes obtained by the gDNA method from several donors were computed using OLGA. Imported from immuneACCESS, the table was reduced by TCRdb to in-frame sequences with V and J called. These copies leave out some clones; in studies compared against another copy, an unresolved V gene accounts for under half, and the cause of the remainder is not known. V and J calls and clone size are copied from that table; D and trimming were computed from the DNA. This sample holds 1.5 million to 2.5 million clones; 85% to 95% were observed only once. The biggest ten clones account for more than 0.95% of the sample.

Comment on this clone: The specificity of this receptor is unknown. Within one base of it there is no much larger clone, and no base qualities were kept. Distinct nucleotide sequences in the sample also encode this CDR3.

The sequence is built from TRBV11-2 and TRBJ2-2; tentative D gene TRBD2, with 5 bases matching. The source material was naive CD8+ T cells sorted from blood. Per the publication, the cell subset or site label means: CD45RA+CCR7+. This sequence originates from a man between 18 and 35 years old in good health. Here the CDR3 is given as CASSLGGSTGELFF. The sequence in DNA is TGTGCCAGCAGCTTAGGTGGGAGCACCGGGGAGCTGTTTTTT.